This is a list of T cell receptor beta chains from one sample in a study of blood T cell repertoires in COVID-19. Repertoires were generated with immunoSEQ multiplex PCR, while TCRdb's copy carries only in-frame clones and drops some. The table has roughly 150,000 clones, 70% to 90% seen once. Sequencing was carried out using peripheral blood. Every receptor here comes from a woman aged 55-69 years with COVID-19, enrolled during active disease. The CDR3 runs from the conserved cysteine through the conserved F or W. Fields, in order: clone size, D gene, V gene, J gene, CDR3 protein, CDR3 DNA. A D gene is named only where the DNA matches it firmly. A row's size may be missing; if present it is once, few, many or a size class.

.	.	TRBV7-7	TRBJ2-1	CASSGSSGNYNEQFF	TGTGCTAGCAGCGGCAGTTCAGGAAACTACAATGAGCAGTTCTTC
few	.	TRBV5-6	TRBJ1-1	CASSLAWGGSGAFF	TGTGCCAGCAGCTTGGCCTGGGGGGGCTCGGGAGCTTTCTTT
.	.	TRBV18	TRBJ1-3	CASSPSYRKSSGNTIYF	TGTGCCAGCTCACCATCGTACAGGAAGAGCTCTGGAAACACCATATATTTT
.	TRBD1	TRBV3-1/TRBV3-2	TRBJ1-1	CASSPRTGGLNTEAFF	TGTGCCAGCAGCCCCCGGACAGGGGGTCTGAACACTGAAGCTTTCTTT
.	TRBD2	TRBV14	TRBJ2-7	CASSQNLIPAGTYEQYF	TGTGCCAGCAGCCAAAACTTAATTCCAGCGGGAACCTACGAGCAGTACTTC
.	.	TRBV5-1	TRBJ1-2	CASRQDTRLNYGYTF	TGCGCCAGCAGACAGGACACCCGGCTTAACTATGGCTACACCTTC
.	.	TRBV7-9	TRBJ1-2	CASSLELYGYTF	TGTGCCAGCAGCTTAGAACTCTATGGCTACACCTTC
.	.	TRBV11-2	TRBJ2-6	CASARRGRGLAGANVLTF	TGTGCCAGTGCGCGGCGGGGCAGGGGGTTGGCTGGGGCCAACGTCCTGACTTTC
.	.	TRBV19	TRBJ1-5	CASSVAGTPDQPQHF	TGTGCCAGTAGTGTCGCGGGGACGCCCGATCAGCCCCAGCATTTT
.	TRBD1	TRBV25-1	TRBJ1-4	CASSELDRGLEKLFF	TGTGCCAGCAGTGAACTGGACAGGGGGCTTGAAAAACTGTTTTTT
.	.	TRBV6-1	TRBJ1-3	CASSADVLYSGNTIYF	TGTGCCAGCAGTGCTGACGTACTATACTCTGGAAACACCATATATTTT
.	.	TRBV28	TRBJ1-2	CATLLNYGYTF	TGTGCCACCCTGTTAAACTATGGCTACACCTTC
.	TRBD1	TRBV5-1	TRBJ1-6	CASSPDRGNSPLHF	TGCGCCAGCAGCCCGGACAGGGGAAATTCACCCCTCCACTTT
.	.	TRBV7-2	TRBJ2-3	CASSLNSRSDTQYF	TGTGCCAGCAGCTTAAACTCGAGATCAGATACGCAGTATTTT
.	TRBD1	TRBV9	TRBJ1-1	CASSPRTGIGYTEAFF	TGTGCCAGCAGCCCGCGGACAGGGATAGGGTACACTGAAGCTTTCTTT
.	TRBD1	TRBV16	TRBJ1-5	CASSQGQVGNQPQHF	TGTGCCAGCAGCCAAGGACAGGTGGGCAATCAGCCCCAGCATTTT
.	.	TRBV4-1	TRBJ2-3	CASSQLAREGSTDTQYF	TGCGCCAGCAGCCAACTCGCTCGGGAAGGGAGCACAGATACGCAGTATTTT
.	TRBD1	TRBV6-5	TRBJ1-5	CASRLGQGGGQPQHF	TGTGCCAGCAGATTGGGACAGGGTGGCGGTCAGCCCCAGCATTTT
.	TRBD2	TRBV30	TRBJ2-1	CAWSTSRGGEQFF	TGTGCCTGGTCCACCTCGCGGGGGGGTGAGCAGTTCTTC
once	.	TRBV5-4	TRBJ2-7	CASRKDRRSSYEQYF	TGTGCCAGCAGGAAGGACAGAAGGAGCTCCTACGAGCAGTACTTC
few	.	TRBV7-3	TRBJ2-7	CASSPGHLFSEQYF	TGTGCCAGCAGCCCGGGACACCTGTTTTCCGAGCAGTACTTC
.	TRBD1	TRBV29-1	TRBJ1-2	CSVEDRDRGFGYTF	TGCAGCGTTGAAGATAGGGACAGGGGGTTTGGCTACACCTTC
.	TRBD2	TRBV25-1	TRBJ2-1	CASSPGGTYNEQFF	TGTGCCAGCAGCCCCGGGGGGACCTACAATGAGCAGTTCTTC
.	TRBD1	TRBV27	TRBJ2-7	CASSSTGTYEQYF	TGTGCCAGCAGCTCGACAGGGACCTACGAGCAGTACTTC
.	.	TRBV11-2	TRBJ1-1	CASSSRVGGTEAFF	TGTGCCAGCAGCTCCAGGGTGGGGGGCACTGAAGCTTTCTTT
.	TRBD1	TRBV5-1	TRBJ2-3	CASSVTDRGRRDTQYF	TGCGCCAGCAGCGTTACTGACAGGGGGCGAAGGGATACGCAGTATTTT
.	.	TRBV6-5	TRBJ1-5	CASSTVADQPQHF	TGTGCCAGCAGTACAGTGGCCGATCAGCCCCAGCATTTT
.	.	TRBV7-3	TRBJ1-6	CASGVQRGTPLHF	TGTGCCAGCGGCGTCCAAAGGGGGACACCCCTCCACTTT
.	.	TRBV2	TRBJ1-1	CASSVQVITEAFF	TGTGCCAGCAGTGTTCAGGTGATCACTGAAGCTTTCTTT
few	.	TRBV25-1	TRBJ1-4	CASSGSHRGGNEKLFF	TGTGCCAGCAGCGGGAGCCATCGGGGGGGGAATGAAAAACTGTTTTTT
.	.	TRBV10-1	TRBJ1-6	CASSAYRQDSPLHF	TGCGCCAGCAGCGCTTACCGGCAGGATTCACCCCTCCACTTT
.	.	TRBV5-6	TRBJ1-5	CASSPQGYSNQPQHF	TGTGCCAGCAGCCCACAGGGTTATAGCAATCAGCCCCAGCATTTT
.	.	TRBV5-1	TRBJ1-5	CASSLQGLGQPQHF	TGCGCCAGCAGCTTGCAGGGGCTAGGACAGCCCCAGCATTTT
.	TRBD2	TRBV2	TRBJ2-3	CASSEALPGGATDTQYF	TGTGCCAGCAGTGAAGCGCTTCCGGGGGGGGCCACAGATACGCAGTATTTT
.	.	TRBV6-5	TRBJ1-5	CASSNAVNQPQHF	TGTGCCAGCAGTAACGCAGTAAATCAGCCCCAGCATTTT
.	.	TRBV19	TRBJ1-2	CASSIGLLGSYGYTF	TGTGCCAGTAGTATTGGCCTCCTAGGAAGCTATGGCTACACCTTC
.	TRBD2	TRBV18	TRBJ2-3	CASSPLAGGGDTQYF	TGTGCCAGCTCACCTTTAGCGGGAGGGGGGGATACGCAGTATTTT
.	.	TRBV14	TRBJ1-1	CASSRFPSAEAFF	TGTGCCAGCAGCCGCTTCCCCTCGGCTGAAGCTTTCTTT
.	.	TRBV7-6	TRBJ2-5	CASSLLRGETQYF	TGTGCCAGCAGCTTACTAAGGGGAGAGACCCAGTACTTC
.	TRBD1	TRBV29-1	TRBJ1-2	CSGGGQGNGYTF	TGCAGCGGGGGGGGACAGGGCAATGGCTACACCTTC
.	.	TRBV5-1	TRBJ1-1	CASSLEGGQANTEAFF	TGCGCCAGCAGCTTGGAAGGCGGGCAGGCGAACACTGAAGCTTTCTTT